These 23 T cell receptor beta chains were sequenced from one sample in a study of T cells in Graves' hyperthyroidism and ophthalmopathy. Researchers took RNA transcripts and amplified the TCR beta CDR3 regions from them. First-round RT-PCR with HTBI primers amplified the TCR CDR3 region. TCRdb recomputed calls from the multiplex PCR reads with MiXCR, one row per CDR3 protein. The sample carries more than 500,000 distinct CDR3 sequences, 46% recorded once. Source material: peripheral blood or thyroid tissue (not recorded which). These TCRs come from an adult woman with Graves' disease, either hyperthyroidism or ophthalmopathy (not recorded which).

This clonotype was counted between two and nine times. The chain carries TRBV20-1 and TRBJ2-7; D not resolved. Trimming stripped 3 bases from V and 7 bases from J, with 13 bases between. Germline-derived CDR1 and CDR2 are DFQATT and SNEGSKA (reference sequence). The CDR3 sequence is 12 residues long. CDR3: CSASPAFREQYF. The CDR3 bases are TGCAGTGCTAGCCCGGCGTTCCGGGAGCAGTACTTC.

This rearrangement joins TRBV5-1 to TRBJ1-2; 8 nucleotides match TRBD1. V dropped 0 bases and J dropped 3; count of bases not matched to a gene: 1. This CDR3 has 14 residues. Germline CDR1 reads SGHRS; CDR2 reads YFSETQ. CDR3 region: CASSLADRDYGYTF. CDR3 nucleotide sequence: TGCGCCAGCAGCTTGGCGGACAGGGACTATGGCTACACCTTC.

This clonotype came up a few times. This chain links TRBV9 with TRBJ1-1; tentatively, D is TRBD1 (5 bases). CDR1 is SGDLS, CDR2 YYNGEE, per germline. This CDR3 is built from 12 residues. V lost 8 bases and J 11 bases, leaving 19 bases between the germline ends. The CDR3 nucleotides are TGTGCCAGTAGTATACCGGGACTGCGGGCTTTCTTT. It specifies CASSIPGLRAFF.

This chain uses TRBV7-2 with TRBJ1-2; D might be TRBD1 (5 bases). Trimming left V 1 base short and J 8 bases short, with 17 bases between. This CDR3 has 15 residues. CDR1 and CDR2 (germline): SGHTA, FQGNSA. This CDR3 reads CASSLDSGAARGYTF. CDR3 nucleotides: TGTGCCAGCAGCTTAGACTCCGGGGCCGCGCGGGGCTACACCTTC.

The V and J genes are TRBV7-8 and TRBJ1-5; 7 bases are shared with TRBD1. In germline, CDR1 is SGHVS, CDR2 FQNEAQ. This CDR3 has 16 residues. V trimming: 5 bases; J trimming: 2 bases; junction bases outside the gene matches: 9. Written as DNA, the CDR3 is TGTGCCAGCAGCCCAGACAGGGTCAGGGGCAATCAGCCCCAGCATTTT. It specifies CASSPDRVRGNQPQHF.

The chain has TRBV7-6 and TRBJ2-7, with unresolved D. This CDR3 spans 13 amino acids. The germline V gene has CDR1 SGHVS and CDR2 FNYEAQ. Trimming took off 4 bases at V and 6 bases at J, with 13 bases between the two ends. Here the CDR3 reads CASSSQFGREQYF. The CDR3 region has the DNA TGTGCCAGCAGCTCACAATTTGGTCGCGAGCAGTACTTC.

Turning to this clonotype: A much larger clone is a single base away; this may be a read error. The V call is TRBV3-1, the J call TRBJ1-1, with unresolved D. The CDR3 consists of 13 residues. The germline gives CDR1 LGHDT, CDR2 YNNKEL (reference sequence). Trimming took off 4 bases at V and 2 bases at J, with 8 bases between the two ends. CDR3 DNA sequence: TGTGCCAGCAGCCCCTTTGGTAACACTGAAGCTTTCTTT. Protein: CASSPFGNTEAFF.

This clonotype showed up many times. CDR3 amino acids: CASTNRGQKTPEFQPQHF. In nucleotides, the CDR3 is TGTGCCAGCACCAACCGGGGCCAGAAGACCCCCGAGTTCCAGCCCCAGCATTTT. The chain carries TRBV2 and TRBJ1-5, with D maybe TRBD1 (5 bases). This CDR3 contains 18 residues. Trimming removed 7 bases from V and 7 bases from J, with 29 bases in between. Germline V gene lookup returns CDR1 SNHLY and CDR2 FYNNEI.

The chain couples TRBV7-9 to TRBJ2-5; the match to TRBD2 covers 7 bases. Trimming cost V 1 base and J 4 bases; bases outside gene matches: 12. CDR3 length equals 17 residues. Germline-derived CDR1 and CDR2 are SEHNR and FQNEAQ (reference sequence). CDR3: CASSLGDGGRAGETQYF. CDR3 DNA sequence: TGTGCCAGCAGCTTAGGGGATGGTGGGAGGGCCGGAGAGACCCAGTACTTC.

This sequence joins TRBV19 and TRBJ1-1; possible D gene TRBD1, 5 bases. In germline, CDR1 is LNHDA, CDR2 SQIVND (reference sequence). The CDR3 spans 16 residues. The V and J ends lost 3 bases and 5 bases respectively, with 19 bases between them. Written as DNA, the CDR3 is TGTGCCAGTAGTATTTGGGACGACAGTTACGTGACTGAAGCTTTCTTT. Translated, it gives CASSIWDDSYVTEAFF.

The CDR3 DNA reads TGTGCCAGCAGCCCCTGGACGGGGGGAAACACCATATATTTT. Translating it yields CASSPWTGGNTIYF. The chain employs TRBV7-9 and TRBJ1-3; D is unclear. Trimming pared 5 bases from V and 4 bases from J, leaving 12 bases between. The CDR3 is 14 residues long. Germline loops: CDR1 SEHNR, CDR2 FQNEAQ (reference sequence). The entire variable domain, with the rest obtained from reference TRBV7-9 and TRBJ1-3, is as follows: DTGVSQNPRHKITKRGQNVTFRCDPISEHNRLYWYRQTLGQGPEFLTYFQNEAQLEKSRLLSDRFSAERPKGSFSTLEIQRTEQGDSAMYLCASSPWTGGNTIYFGEGSWLTVV.

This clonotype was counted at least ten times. This CDR3 is CSARGGHRGRNTEAFF. For the CDR3, the DNA is TGCAGTGCTAGGGGGGGACATCGGGGACGGAACACTGAAGCTTTCTTT. V is TRBV20-1 and J is TRBJ1-1, with D possibly matching TRBD1 (6 bases). Germline V gene lookup returns CDR1 DFQATT and CDR2 SNEGSKA (reference sequence). Trimming shortened V by 3 bases and J by 1 base, and 18 bases separated the two germline ends. This CDR3 spans 16 amino acids.

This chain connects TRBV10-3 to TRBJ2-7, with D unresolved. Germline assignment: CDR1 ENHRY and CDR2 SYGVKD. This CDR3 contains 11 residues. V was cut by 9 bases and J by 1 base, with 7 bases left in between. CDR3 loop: CAMGFSYEQYF. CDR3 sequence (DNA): TGTGCCATGGGGTTTTCCTACGAGCAGTACTTC.

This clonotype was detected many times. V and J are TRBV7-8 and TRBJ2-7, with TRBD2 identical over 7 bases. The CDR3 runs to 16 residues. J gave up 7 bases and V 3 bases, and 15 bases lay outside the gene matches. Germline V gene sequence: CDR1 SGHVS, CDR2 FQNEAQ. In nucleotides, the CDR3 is TGTGCCAGCAGCTTTGGGTTGCGGGAGCGGAGTTGGGAGCAGTACTTC. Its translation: CASSFGLRERSWEQYF.

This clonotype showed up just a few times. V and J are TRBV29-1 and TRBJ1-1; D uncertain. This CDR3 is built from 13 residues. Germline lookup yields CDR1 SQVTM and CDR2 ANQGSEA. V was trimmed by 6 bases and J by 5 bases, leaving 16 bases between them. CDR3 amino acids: CSVANRGWTEAFF. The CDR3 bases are TGCAGCGTGGCGAATCGGGGTTGGACTGAAGCTTTCTTT.

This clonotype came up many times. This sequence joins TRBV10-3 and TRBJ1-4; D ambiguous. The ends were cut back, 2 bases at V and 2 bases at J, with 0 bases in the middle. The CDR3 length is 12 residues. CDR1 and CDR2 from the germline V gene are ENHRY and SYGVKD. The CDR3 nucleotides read TGTGCCATCAGTGAGACTAATGAAAAACTGTTTTTT. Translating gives CAISETNEKLFF.

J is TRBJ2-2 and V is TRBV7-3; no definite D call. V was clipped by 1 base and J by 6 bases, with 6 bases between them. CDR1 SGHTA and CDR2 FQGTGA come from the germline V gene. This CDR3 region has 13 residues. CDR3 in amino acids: CASSLIGSGELFF. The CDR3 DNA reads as TGTGCCAGCAGCTTAATCGGCTCCGGGGAGCTGTTTTTT.

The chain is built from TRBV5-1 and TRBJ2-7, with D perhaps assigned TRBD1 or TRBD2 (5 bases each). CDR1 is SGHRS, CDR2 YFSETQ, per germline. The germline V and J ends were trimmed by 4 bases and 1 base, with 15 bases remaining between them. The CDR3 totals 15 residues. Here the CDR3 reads CASSPGTVESYEQYF. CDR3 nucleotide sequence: TGCGCCAGCAGCCCGGGGACGGTCGAGTCCTACGAGCAGTACTTC.

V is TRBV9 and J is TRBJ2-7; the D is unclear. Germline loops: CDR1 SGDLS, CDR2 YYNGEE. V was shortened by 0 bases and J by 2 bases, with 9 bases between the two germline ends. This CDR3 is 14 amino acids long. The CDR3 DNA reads TGTGCCAGCAGCGTAGGGCAATCCACCTACGAGCAGTACTTC. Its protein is CASSVGQSTYEQYF. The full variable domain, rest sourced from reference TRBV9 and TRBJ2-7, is DSGVTQTPKHLITATGQRVTLRCSPRSGDLSVYWYQQSLDQGLQFLIQYYNGEERAKGNILERFSAQQFPDLHSELNLSSLELGDSALYFCASSVGQSTYEQYFGPGTRLTVT.

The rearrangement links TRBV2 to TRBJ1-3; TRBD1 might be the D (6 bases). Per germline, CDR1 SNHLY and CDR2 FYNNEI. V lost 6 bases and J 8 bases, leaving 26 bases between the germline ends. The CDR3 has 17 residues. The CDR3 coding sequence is TGTGCCAGCAGGGAGAACCAGGGGACTCAAGTAGGAGACACCATATATTTT. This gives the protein CASRENQGTQVGDTIYF.

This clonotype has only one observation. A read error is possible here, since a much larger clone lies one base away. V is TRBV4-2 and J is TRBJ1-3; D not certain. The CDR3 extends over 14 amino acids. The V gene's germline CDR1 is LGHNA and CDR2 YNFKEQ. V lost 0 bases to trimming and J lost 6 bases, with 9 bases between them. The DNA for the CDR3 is TGTGCCAGCAGCCAAGATCGGGCTGTAAACACCATATATTTT. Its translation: CASSQDRAVNTIYF.

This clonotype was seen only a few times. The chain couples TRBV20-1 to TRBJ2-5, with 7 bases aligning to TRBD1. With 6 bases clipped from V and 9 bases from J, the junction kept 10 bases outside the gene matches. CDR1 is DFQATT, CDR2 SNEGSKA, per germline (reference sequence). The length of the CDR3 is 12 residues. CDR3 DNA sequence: TGCAGTGCCCCGGGACAGACCCTAGCCCAGTACTTC. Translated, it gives CSAPGQTLAQYF.

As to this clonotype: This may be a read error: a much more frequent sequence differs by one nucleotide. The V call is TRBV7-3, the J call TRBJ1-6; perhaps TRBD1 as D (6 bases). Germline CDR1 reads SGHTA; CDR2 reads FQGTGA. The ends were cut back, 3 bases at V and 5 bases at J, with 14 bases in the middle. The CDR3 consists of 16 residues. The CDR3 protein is CASSLAGQSNNSPLHF. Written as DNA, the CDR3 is TGTGCCAGCAGCTTGGCCGGACAGTCTAATAATTCACCCCTCCACTTT.